This TCR beta chain was identified in a study of cytomegalovirus exposure and HLA in healthy donors. As concerns this clone: What it binds is not known.

The ends were cut back, 4 bases at V and 4 bases at J, with 10 bases in the middle. This CDR3 has 13 residues. Germline V gene data show CDR1 as MNHNS and CDR2 as SASEGT. Study-level points and caveats: Listed as cytomegalovirus-associated were about 160 TCR beta chains. Analyzed later, association rates of TCRs varied across HLA loci, with DRB1 most and HLA-C fewest.

The PCR ran on 60 Vbeta and 13 Jbeta primers. Assay used: immunoSEQ multiplex PCR; TCRdb lists only in-frame clones, some missing. The sample lists 160,000 or so clones, almost 80% occurring once. The chain joins TRBV6-1 to TRBJ1-2; the D is unclear. Material: PBMCs. The clonotype originates from a man aged 40-49 years in good health and CMV-seropositive. CDR3 bases: TGTGCCAGCAGTGGAGGGCGAAGCTATGGCTACACCTTC. Its translation: CASSGGRSYGYTF.